This section outlines one T cell receptor (beta chain) sequence together with its context. Its antigen is not known. This record comes from a study of vaccination effects on CD4 cells after COVID-19. Measured with immunoSEQ multiplex PCR; TCRdb has only the in-frame clones, and not every one. Counted here are some 39,000 clones, roughly 82% occurring once; the ten biggest clones make up 2.9%. CD4+ T cells were isolated after about eleven days of culture. Vaccine recipients, nucleocapsid antibody negative, had no prior SARS-CoV-2 infection. Half-medium replacement with IL-2 medium occurred on days 3 and 7. Findings and caveats of the study: Clones from infection and from vaccination both contracted markedly late after vaccination.

Germline CDR1 is MDHEN and CDR2 is SYDVKM. This CDR3 is 12 amino acids long. The V end was cut by 6 bases, the J end by 10 bases, with 13 bases between. The chain joins TRBV28 to TRBJ2-1; D remains ambiguous. Source: CD4+ T cells from PBMCs cultured without peptide, taken before COVID-19 vaccination. This TCR derives from a human donor who received a COVID-19 vaccine. The CDR3 region has the DNA TGTGCCAGCAGACTTTCAGGAAGAGAGCAGTTCTTC. It translates to CASRLSGREQFF.